This T cell receptor (beta chain) was sequenced in a study of T cell responses to AZD1222 COVID-19 vaccine. Study summary: The analysis combined second doses at about 4 or about 12 weeks. Whole-study findings and limits: Among spike-specific TCRs, nearly half reportedly target unmutated variant regions. Repertoire samples came only from after the peak T cell response. Possibly, clonal diversity was underestimated; donors were largely white British and included more females.

The germline CDR1 and CDR2 sequences are SGHDT and YYEEEE. The CDR3 is 14 residues long. J gave up 8 bases and V 3 bases, and 6 bases lay outside the gene matches. Method: immunoSEQ multiplex PCR; TCRdb's copy keeps in-frame clones and lacks some. The sample records about 190,000 clones, approximately 90% being singletons. This clone was observed a single time. Its antigen remains unknown. This chain connects TRBV5-6 to TRBJ2-1; 9 bases agree with TRBD2. This clonotype was sampled from an adult in good health. The starting material was peripheral blood, obtained on day 0 of AZD1222 vaccination. CDR3 sequence reads: CASSSGLAFDEQFF. The DNA for the CDR3 is TGTGCCAGCAGCTCAGGACTAGCGTTCGATGAGCAGTTCTTC. Drawing the rest from reference TRBV5-6 and TRBJ2-1, the complete variable domain is DAGVTQSPTHLIKTRGQQVTLRCSPKSGHDTVSWYQQALGQGPQFIFQYYEEEERQRGNFPDRFSGHQFPNYSSELNVNALLLGDSALYLCASSSGLAFDEQFFGPGTRLTVL.